This paragraph reports one T cell receptor (beta chain). The antigen remains undetermined. Other DNA sequences from this sample encode an identical CDR3 as well. Treatment: oral pan-JAK inhibitor, 5-10 mg twice daily. Sorting from PBMCs produced CD4+ and CD8+ T cells. The data were taken from a study of CD8+ T cells in alopecia areata. Study details: Patients received oral tofacitinib, 5 to 10 mg twice daily, for moderate-to-severe alopecia areata. Treated patients received severity scores based on the percentage of scalp area affected.

Overall study results and limits: The study also sequences resident alphabeta T cells of normal skin in scalp samples.

V was trimmed by 4 bases and J by 2 bases, leaving 10 bases between them. The V gene's germline CDR1 is SGHRS and CDR2 YFSETQ. The CDR3 is made up of 13 amino acids. Extracted from the samples, RNA was reverse transcribed into cDNA to serve as the sequencing template. The assay was immunoSEQ multiplex PCR, and TCRdb's table has in-frame clones only and misses some. This table has 150,000 to 200,000 clones, roughly 46% appearing once. The specimen comprised CD8+ T cells sorted from blood, sampled around week 53, from a patient treated with tofacitinib. V and J are TRBV5-1 and TRBJ2-7; D is perhaps TRBD1 (6 bases). This receptor was obtained from a human donor with alopecia areata. Here the CDR3 reads CASSLDRTYEQYF. CDR3 in DNA: TGCGCCAGCAGCCTCGACAGGACCTACGAGCAGTACTTC.